A selection of T cell receptor beta chains follows, all from one sample in a study of T cell changes during pregnancy in multiple sclerosis. Using immunoSEQ multiplex PCR, the repertoire was profiled, and TCRdb retains in-frame clones only, with some absent. The data show tens of thousands of clones, almost 95% seen once. Sequenced here: peripheral blood, sampled after pregnancy. The receptors were gathered from a female donor with multiple sclerosis, enrolled in a pregnancy study. The CDR3 runs from the conserved cysteine through the conserved F or W. A D gene is named only where the DNA matches it firmly. A clone size is listed for some rows: how often the clone was seen (once, few, many), or a class if it is expanded.

TRBJ2-2 - TRBV10-3 TRBD1 CAISRKQGADSGELFF TGTGCCATCAGTCGGAAACAGGGGGCCGATAGCGGGGAGCTGTTTTTT
TRBJ2-7 - TRBV11-2 - CASSPDVGRRQYF TGTGCCAGCAGCCCAGATGTAGGGAGAAGGCAGTACTTC
TRBJ1-3 - TRBV18 - CASSLEHPSSGNTIYF TGTGCCAGCTCGCTGGAGCATCCAAGCTCTGGAAACACCATATATTTT
TRBJ2-1 once TRBV2 TRBD2 CASSSGGANYNEQFF TGTGCCAGCAGTAGCGGGGGGGCGAACTACAATGAGCAGTTCTTC
TRBJ1-1 - TRBV5-4 TRBD1 CASRPTGGFNQAFF TGTGCCAGCAGACCGACAGGGGGCTTCAACCAAGCTTTCTTT
TRBJ1-4 - TRBV5-6 - CASSFSGYYEKLFF TGTGCCAGCAGCTTTTCGGGGTATTATGAAAAACTGTTTTTT
TRBJ2-7 - TRBV7-8 TRBD2 CASRSERGRAYEQYF TGTGCCAGCAGAAGCGAGCGGGGACGCGCCTACGAGCAGTACTTC
TRBJ2-2 - TRBV5-1 TRBD2 CASSQTSGGSAGELFF TGCGCCAGCAGCCAGACTAGCGGGGGGAGTGCCGGGGAGCTGTTTTTT
TRBJ1-1 - TRBV10-3 - CAISESGAGAEAFF TGTGCCATCAGTGAGTCGGGGGCGGGCGCTGAAGCTTTCTTT
TRBJ2-3 - TRBV6-4 TRBD2 CASSETSGGADTQYF TGTGCCAGCAGTGAGACTAGCGGGGGGGCAGATACGCAGTATTTT
TRBJ2-7 - TRBV5-4 TRBD1 CASSLARQGNEQYF TGTGCCAGCAGCTTGGCTAGACAGGGCAACGAGCAGTACTTC
TRBJ2-2 - TRBV11-2 - CASSLDLGLPHTGELFF TGTGCCAGCAGCTTAGATCTGGGGCTACCCCACACCGGGGAGCTGTTTTTT
TRBJ2-5 - TRBV5-4 TRBD2 CASALRLAGEETQYF TGTGCCAGCGCCTTACGACTAGCGGGGGAGGAGACCCAGTACTTC
TRBJ1-1 - TRBV6-5 TRBD1 CASRKGQGSDTEAFF TGTGCCAGCAGGAAGGGACAGGGGTCGGACACTGAAGCTTTCTTT
TRBJ1-1 - TRBV6-1 - CASSARVDLGAFF TGTGCCAGCAGTGCTCGGGTAGACCTGGGAGCTTTCTTT
TRBJ1-1 - TRBV18 TRBD1 CASSPITGDTEAFF TGTGCCAGCTCACCCATTACAGGGGACACTGAAGCTTTCTTT
TRBJ1-2 - TRBV29-1 TRBD1 CSVEGGTVPGYTF TGCAGCGTTGAAGGGGGGACAGTCCCTGGCTACACCTTC
TRBJ1-2 - TRBV28 - CASRISSGDGYTF TGTGCCAGCAGAATATCCTCCGGAGATGGCTACACCTTC
TRBJ1-3 - TRBV5-1 TRBD1 CASSLRPGTGFRVGNTIYF TGCGCCAGCAGCTTGCGGCCCGGGACAGGGTTTCGAGTTGGAAACACCATATATTTT